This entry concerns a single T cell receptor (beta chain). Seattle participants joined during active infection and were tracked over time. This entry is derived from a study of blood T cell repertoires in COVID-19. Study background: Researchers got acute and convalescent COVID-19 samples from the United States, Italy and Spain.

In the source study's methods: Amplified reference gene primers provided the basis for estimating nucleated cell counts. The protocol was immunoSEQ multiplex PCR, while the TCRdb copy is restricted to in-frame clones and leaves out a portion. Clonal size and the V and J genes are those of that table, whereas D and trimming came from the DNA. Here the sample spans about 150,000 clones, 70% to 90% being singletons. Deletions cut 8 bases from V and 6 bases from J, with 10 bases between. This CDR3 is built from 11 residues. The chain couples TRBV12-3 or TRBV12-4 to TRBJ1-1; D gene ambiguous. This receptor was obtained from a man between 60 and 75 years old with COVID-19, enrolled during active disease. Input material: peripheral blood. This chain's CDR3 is CASEGTSEAFF. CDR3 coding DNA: TGTGCCAGCGAGGGAACCTCTGAAGCTTTCTTT.